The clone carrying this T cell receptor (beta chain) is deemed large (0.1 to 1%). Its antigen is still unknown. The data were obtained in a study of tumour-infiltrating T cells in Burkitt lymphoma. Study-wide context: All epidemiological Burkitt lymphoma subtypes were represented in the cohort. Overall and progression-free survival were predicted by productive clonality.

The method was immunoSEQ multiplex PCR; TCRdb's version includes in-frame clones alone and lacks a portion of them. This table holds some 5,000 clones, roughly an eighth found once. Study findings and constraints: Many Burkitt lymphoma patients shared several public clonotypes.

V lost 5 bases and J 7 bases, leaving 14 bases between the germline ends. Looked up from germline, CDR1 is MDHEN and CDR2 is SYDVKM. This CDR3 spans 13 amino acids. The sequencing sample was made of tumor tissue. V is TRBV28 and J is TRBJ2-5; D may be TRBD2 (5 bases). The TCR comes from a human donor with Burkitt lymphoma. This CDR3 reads CASSPVLGGTQYF. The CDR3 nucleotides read TGTGCCAGCAGTCCCGTGCTCGGAGGGACCCAGTACTTC.